This entry describes one T cell receptor beta chain. The CDR3 runs 15 residues. Trimming took off 2 bases at V and 1 base at J, with 9 bases between the two ends. The germline V gene encodes CDR1 MNHEY and CDR2 SVGAGI. The primer mix had 60 Vbeta and 13 Jbeta primers. The assay was immunoSEQ multiplex PCR, and TCRdb's table has in-frame clones only and misses some. The sample comprises more than 130,000 clones, 80% of which are singletons, and approximately 7% rests with the top ten. This sample stems from a study of cytomegalovirus exposure and HLA in healthy donors. The receptor was derived from a man aged 40-49 years in good health and CMV-seropositive. The sample was PBMCs. The V call is TRBV6-5, the J call TRBJ2-1; D call uncertain. CDR3 sequence: CASSYEEPSYNEQFF. DNA of the CDR3: TGTGCCAGCAGTTACGAAGAGCCATCCTACAATGAGCAGTTCTTC.